This TCR beta chain stems from a study of CD8 T cells in Susac syndrome. Study details: Within the sequenced group of Susac syndrome patients, six showed active disease and 8 or 9 were in remission. Treatment at blood withdrawal was none, corticosteroids, or intravenous immunoglobulin alone in Susac syndrome patients.

Random hexamers served to reverse transcribe about 0.45 to 1 ug RNA. A single record per CDR3 protein comes from TCRdb applying MiXCR to the immunoSEQ multiplex PCR reads. The sample lists tens of thousands of distinct CDR3 sequences; just over 90% were seen once. The TEMRA cells underwent FACS enrichment, while the CD8+ and CD4+ T cells underwent negative isolation. V gave up 6 bases and J gave up 1 base; unmatched junction bases: 9. The germline V gene encodes CDR1 DFQATT and CDR2 SNEGSKA (reference sequence). The CDR3 is made up of 15 amino acids. In the case of this clonotype: The antigen remains undetermined.

Notes on the study in general: Where Susac syndrome CD4+ T cell repertoires were concerned, no clonal expansion was evident.

The rearrangement uses TRBV20-1 and TRBJ1-5; TRBD1 matches at 7 bases. Material: CD4+ T cells from PBMCs. This clonotype originated in a human donor with Susac syndrome. CDR3 in amino acids: CSAIRGTESNQPQHF. As DNA, the CDR3 is TGCAGTGCGATTAGGGGGACAGAGAGCAATCAGCCCCAGCATTTT.